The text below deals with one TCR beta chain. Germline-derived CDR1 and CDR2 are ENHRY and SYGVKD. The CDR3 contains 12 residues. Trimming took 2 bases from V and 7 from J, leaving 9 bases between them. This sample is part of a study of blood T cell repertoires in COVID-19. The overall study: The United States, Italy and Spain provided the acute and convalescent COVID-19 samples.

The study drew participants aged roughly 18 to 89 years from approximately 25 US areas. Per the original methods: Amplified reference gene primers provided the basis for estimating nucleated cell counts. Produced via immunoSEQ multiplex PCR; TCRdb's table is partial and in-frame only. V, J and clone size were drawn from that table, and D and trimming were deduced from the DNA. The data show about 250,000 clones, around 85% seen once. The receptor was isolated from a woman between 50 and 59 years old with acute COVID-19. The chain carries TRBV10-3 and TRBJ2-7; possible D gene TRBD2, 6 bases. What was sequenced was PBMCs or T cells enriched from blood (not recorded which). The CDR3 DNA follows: TGTGCCATCAGTGAGCGGGGGTATGAGCAGTACTTC. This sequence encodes CAISERGYEQYF.